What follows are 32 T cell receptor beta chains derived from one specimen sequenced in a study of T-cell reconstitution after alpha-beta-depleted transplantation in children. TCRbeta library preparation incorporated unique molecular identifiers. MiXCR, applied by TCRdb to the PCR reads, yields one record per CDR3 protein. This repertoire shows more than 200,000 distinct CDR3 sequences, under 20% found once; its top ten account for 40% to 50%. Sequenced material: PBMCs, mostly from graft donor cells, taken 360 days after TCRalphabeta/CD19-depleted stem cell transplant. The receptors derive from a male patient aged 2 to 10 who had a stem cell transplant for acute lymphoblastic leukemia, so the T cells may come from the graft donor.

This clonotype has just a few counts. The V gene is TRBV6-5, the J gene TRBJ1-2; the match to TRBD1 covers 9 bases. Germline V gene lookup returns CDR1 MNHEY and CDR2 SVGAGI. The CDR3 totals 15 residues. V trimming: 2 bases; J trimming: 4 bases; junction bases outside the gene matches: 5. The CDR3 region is CASSYEGQGSYGYTF. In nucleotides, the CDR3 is TGTGCCAGCAGTTACGAGGGACAGGGTTCCTATGGCTACACCTTC.

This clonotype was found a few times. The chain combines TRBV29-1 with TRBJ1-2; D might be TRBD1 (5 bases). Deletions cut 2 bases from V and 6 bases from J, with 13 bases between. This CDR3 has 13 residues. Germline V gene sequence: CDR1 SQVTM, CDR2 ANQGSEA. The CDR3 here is CSVESTMGDGYTF. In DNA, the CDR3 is TGCAGCGTTGAAAGTACGATGGGGGATGGCTACACCTTC.

The CDR3 region has the DNA TGTGCCAGCAGTTACCGGACAGCCGATTACACCGGGGAGCTGTTTTTT. Its translation: CASSYRTADYTGELFF. This rearrangement joins TRBV2 to TRBJ2-2; D perhaps matches TRBD1 (6 bases). Germline CDR1 reads SNHLY; CDR2 reads FYNNEI. The CDR3 runs 16 residues. V was cut by 5 bases and J by 3 bases, with 16 bases left in between.

CDR3 amino acids: CASSLGRILRTGELFF. The CDR3 nucleotides read TGTGCCAGCAGCTTGGGGCGGATCCTCCGCACCGGGGAGCTGTTTTTT. The chain is built from TRBV5-8 and TRBJ2-2, with unresolved D. The CDR3 totals 16 residues. Between the trimmed V and J ends, which lost 0 bases and 4 bases, there was a span of 13 bases. From germline, CDR1 is SGHTS and CDR2 YDEGEE. Full variable domain (remainder filled in from reference TRBV5-8 and TRBJ2-2): EAGVTQSPTHLIKTRGQQATLRCSPISGHTSVYWYQQALGLGLQFLLWYDEGEERNRGNFPPRFSGRQFPNYSSELNVNALELEDSALYLCASSLGRILRTGELFFGEGSRLTVL.

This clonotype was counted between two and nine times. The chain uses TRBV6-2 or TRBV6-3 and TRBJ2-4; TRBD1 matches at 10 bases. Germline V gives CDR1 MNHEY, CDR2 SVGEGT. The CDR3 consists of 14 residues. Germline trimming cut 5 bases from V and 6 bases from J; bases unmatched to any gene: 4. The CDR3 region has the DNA TGTGCCAGCAGTCCCCGGACAGGGGGAAACATTCAGTACTTC. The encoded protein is CASSPRTGGNIQYF.

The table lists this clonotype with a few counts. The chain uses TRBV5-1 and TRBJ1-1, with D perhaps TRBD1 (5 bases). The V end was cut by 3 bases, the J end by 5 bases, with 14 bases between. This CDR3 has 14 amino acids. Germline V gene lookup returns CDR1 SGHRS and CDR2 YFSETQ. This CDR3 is CASSYLKEGTEAFF. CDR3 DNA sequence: TGCGCCAGCAGCTACTTAAAGGAGGGGACTGAAGCTTTCTTT.

The CDR3 sequence is CATRRTAAANEQFF. The CDR3 nucleotides are TGTGCCACCCGACGGACAGCGGCCGCGAATGAGCAGTTCTTC. This chain links TRBV6-2 or TRBV6-3 with TRBJ2-1; TRBD1 is a possible D gene (6 bases). V shed 10 bases and J shed 7 bases, with 20 bases lying between them. Germline loops: CDR1 MNHEY, CDR2 SVGEGT. This CDR3 contains 14 residues.

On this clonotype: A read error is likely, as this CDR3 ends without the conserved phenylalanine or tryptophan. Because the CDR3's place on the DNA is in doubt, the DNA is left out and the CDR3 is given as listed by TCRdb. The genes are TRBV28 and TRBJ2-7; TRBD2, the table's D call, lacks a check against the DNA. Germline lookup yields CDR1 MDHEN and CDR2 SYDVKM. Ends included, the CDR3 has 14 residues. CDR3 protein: CASSSTPLAGGLYI.

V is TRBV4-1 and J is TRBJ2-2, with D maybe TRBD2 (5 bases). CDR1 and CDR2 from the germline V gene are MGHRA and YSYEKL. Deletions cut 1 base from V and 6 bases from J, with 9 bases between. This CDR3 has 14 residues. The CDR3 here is CASSQGGVAGELFF. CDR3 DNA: TGCGCCAGCAGCCAAGGGGGAGTTGCCGGGGAGCTGTTTTTT.

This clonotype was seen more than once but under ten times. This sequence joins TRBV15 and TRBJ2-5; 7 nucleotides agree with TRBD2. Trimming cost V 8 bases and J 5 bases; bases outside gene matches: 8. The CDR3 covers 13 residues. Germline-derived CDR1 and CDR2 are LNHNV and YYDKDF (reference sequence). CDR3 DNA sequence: TGTGCCACCGGGCGGGGGTTCGGGGAGACCCAGTACTTC. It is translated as CATGRGFGETQYF. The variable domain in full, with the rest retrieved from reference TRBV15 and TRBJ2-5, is DAMVIQNPRYQVTQFGKPVTLSCSQTLNHNVMYWYQQKSSQAPKLLFHYYDKDFNNEADTPDNFQSRRPNTSFCFLDIRSPGLGDTAMYLCATGRGFGETQYFGPGTRLLVL.

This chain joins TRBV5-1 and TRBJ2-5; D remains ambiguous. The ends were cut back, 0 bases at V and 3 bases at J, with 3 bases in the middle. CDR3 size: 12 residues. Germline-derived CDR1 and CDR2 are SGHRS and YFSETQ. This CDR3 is CASSLDKETQYF. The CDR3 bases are TGCGCCAGCAGCTTGGACAAAGAGACCCAGTACTTC.

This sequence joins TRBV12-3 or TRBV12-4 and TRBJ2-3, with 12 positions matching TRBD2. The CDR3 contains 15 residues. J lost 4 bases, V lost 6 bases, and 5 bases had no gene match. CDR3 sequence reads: CASRLAGGRPDTQYF. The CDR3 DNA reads TGTGCCAGCAGGCTAGCGGGGGGGCGGCCAGATACGCAGTATTTT.

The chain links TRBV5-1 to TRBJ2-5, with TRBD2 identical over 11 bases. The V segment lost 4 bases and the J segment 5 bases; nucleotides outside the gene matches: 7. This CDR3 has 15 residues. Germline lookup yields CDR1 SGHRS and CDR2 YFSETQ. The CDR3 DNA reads TGCGCCAGCAGCGTTAGCGGGGGGGCGGAGGAGACCCAGTACTTC. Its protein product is CASSVSGGAEETQYF.

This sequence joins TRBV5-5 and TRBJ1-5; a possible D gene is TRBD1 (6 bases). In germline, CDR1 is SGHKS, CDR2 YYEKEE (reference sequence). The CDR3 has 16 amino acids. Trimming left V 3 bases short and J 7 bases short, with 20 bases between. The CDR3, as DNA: TGTGCCAGCAGCTGGGAGGGGGATACGGGCGGCCAGCCCCAGCATTTT. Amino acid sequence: CASSWEGDTGGQPQHF.

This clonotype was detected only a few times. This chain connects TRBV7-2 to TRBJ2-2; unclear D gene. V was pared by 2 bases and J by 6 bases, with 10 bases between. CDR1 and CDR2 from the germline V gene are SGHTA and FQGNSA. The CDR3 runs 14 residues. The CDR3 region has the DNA TGTGCCAGCAGCTTATCATTCGGGCCCGGGGAGCTGTTTTTT. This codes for CASSLSFGPGELFF.

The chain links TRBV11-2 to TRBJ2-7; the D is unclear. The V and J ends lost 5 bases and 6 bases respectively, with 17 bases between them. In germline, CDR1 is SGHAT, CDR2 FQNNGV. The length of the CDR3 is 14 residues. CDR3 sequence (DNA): TGTGCCAGCAGCCCGCACCCCGACGAGCCCGAGCAGTACTTC. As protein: CASSPHPDEPEQYF.

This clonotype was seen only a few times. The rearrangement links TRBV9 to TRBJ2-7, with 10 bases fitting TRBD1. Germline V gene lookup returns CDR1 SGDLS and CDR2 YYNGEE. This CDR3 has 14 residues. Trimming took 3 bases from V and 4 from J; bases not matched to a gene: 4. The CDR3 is CASSADRGDYEQYF. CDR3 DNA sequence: TGTGCCAGCAGCGCGGACAGGGGGGATTACGAGCAGTACTTC.

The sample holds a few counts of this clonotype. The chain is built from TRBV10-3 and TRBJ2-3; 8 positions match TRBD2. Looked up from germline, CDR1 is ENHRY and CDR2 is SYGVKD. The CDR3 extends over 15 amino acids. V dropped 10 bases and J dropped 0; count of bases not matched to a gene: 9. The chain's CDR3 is CATRSRGESTDTQYF. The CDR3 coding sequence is TGTGCCACCCGATCGCGGGGGGAAAGCACAGATACGCAGTATTTT.

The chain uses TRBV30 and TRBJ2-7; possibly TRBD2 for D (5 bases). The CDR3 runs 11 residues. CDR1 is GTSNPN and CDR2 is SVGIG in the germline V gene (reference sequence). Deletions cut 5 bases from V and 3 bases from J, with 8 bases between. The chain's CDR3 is CAWAGGYEQYF. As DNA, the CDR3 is TGTGCCTGGGCGGGTGGCTACGAGCAGTACTTC.

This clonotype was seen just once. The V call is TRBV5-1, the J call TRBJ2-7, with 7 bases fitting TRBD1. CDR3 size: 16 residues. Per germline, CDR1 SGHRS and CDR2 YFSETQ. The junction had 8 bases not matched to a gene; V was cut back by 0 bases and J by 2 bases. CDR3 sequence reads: CASSLAPGTETYEQYF. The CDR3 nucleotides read TGCGCCAGCAGCTTGGCACCCGGGACAGAAACCTACGAGCAGTACTTC.

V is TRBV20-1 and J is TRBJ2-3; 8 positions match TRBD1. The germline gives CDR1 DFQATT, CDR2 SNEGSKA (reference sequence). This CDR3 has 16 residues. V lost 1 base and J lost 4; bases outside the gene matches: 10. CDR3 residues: CSARGAGRGLADTQYF. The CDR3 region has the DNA TGCAGTGCTAGAGGTGCTGGCAGGGGGCTTGCAGATACGCAGTATTTT.

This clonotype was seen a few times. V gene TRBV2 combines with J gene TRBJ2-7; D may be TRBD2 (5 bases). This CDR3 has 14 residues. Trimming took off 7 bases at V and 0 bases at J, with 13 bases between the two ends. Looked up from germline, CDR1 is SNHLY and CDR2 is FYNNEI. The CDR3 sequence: CASKVEGSSYEQYF. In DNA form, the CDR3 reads TGTGCCAGCAAAGTTGAGGGAAGCTCCTACGAGCAGTACTTC.

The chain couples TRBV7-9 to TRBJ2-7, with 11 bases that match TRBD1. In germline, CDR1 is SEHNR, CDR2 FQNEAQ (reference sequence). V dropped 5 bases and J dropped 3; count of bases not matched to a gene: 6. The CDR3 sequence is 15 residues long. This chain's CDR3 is CASSPPGQGDYEQYF. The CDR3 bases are TGTGCCAGCAGCCCACCGGGACAGGGGGACTACGAGCAGTACTTC. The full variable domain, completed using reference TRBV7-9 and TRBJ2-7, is DTGVSQNPRHKITKRGQNVTFRCDPISEHNRLYWYRQTLGQGPEFLTYFQNEAQLEKSRLLSDRFSAERPKGSFSTLEIQRTEQGDSAMYLCASSPPGQGDYEQYFGPGTRLTVT.

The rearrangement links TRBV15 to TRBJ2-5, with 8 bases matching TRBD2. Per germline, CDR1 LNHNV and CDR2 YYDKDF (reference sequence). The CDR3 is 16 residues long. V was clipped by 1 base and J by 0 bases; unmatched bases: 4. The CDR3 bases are TGTGCCACCAGCAGAGGATTAGCGGGGAACCAAGAGACCCAGTACTTC. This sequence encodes CATSRGLAGNQETQYF.

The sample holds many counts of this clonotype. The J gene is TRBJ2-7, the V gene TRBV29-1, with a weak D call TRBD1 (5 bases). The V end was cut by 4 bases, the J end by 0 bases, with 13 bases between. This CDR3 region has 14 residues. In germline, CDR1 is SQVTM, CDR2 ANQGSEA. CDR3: CSVGTGRSSYEQYF. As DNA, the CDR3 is TGCAGCGTTGGCACAGGAAGGAGCTCCTACGAGCAGTACTTC.

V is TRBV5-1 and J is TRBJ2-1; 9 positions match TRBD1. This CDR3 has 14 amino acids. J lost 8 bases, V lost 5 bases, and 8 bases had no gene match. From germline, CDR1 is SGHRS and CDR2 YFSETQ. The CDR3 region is CASRQGTGYHEQFF. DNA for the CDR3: TGCGCCAGCAGACAAGGGACAGGGTACCATGAGCAGTTCTTC. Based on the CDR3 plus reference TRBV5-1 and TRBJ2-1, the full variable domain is KAGVTQTPRYLIKTRGQQVTLSCSPISGHRSVSWYQQTPGQGLQFLFEYFSETQRNKGNFPGRFSGRQFSNSRSEMNVSTLELGDSALYLCASRQGTGYHEQFFGPGTRLTVL.

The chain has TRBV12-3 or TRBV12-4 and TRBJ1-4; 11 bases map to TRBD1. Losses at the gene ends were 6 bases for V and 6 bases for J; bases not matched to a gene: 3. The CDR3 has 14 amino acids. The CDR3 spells CASSGQGADEKLFF. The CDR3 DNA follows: TGTGCCAGCAGCGGACAGGGGGCGGATGAAAAACTGTTTTTT.

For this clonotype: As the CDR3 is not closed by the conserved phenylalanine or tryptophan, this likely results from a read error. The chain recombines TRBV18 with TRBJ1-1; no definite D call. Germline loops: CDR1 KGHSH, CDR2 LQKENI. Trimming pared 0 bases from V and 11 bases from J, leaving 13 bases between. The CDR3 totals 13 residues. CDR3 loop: CASSPPDGVGAFY. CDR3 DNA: TGTGCCAGCTCACCACCGGATGGGGTCGGGGCTTTCTAT.

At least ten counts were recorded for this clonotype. This CDR3 is CASSSSGGARNEKLFF. The CDR3 DNA follows: TGTGCCAGCAGCTCTTCAGGGGGCGCGCGGAATGAAAAACTGTTTTTT. The chain recombines TRBV5-5 with TRBJ1-4, with 8 positions matching TRBD1. With V trimmed by 3 bases and J by 5 bases, 9 bases remained unmatched. The CDR3 contains 16 residues. Germline assignment: CDR1 SGHKS and CDR2 YYEKEE (reference sequence).

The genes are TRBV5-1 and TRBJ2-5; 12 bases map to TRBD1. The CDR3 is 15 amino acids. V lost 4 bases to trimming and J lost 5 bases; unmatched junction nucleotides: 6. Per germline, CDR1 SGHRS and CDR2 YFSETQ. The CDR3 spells CASSPGTGGRETQYF. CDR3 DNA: TGCGCCAGCAGCCCAGGGACAGGGGGCAGGGAGACCCAGTACTTC. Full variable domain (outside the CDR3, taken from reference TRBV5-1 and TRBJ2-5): KAGVTQTPRYLIKTRGQQVTLSCSPISGHRSVSWYQQTPGQGLQFLFEYFSETQRNKGNFPGRFSGRQFSNSRSEMNVSTLELGDSALYLCASSPGTGGRETQYFGPGTRLLVL.

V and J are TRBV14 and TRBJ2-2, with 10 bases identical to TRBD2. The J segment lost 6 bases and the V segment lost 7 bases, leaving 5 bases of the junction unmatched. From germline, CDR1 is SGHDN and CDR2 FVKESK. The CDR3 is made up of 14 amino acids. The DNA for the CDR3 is TGTGCCAGCAAACTAGCGGGGTCTCCCGGGGAGCTGTTTTTT. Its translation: CASKLAGSPGELFF.

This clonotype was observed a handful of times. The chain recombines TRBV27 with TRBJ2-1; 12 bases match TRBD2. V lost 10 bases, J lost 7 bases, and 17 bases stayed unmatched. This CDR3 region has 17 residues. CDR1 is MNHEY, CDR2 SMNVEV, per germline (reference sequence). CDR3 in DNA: TGTGCCATCGGGCAGAGGGCTAGCGGGGGGGCGCAGAATGAGCAGTTCTTC. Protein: CAIGQRASGGAQNEQFF.